Listed here are 20 T cell receptor beta chains from one sample, sequenced in a study of blood T cells in healthy people across ages. Sample-barcoded 5' priming and a J-beta primer mix drove a second PCR of about 6 to 12 cycles. TCRdb analysed the 5' RACE reads with MiXCR anew, one entry per CDR3 protein. Of approximately 850,000 distinct CDR3 sequences listed, under 45% were seen once; the top ten hold 15% to 25%. The sequenced sample was blood. Receptors were obtained from a man in his 60s in good health.

The V call is TRBV6-1, the J call TRBJ2-7; unclear D gene. The CDR3 has 13 amino acids. Germline-derived CDR1 and CDR2 are MNHNS and SASEGT. Trimming left V 4 bases short and J 3 bases short, with 10 bases between. CDR3 bases: TGTGCCAGCAGTGCCGTTGGTCTCTACGAGCAGTACTTC. It is translated as CASSAVGLYEQYF.

This clonotype has just a few counts. The chain joins TRBV20-1 to TRBJ2-7, with D unresolved. Between the trimmed V and J ends, which lost 0 bases and 7 bases, there was a span of 10 bases. Looked up from germline, CDR1 is DFQATT and CDR2 is SNEGSKA (reference sequence). The CDR3 extends over 12 amino acids. In nucleotides, the CDR3 is TGCAGTGCTAGAGAAGGTTTTGGGGAGCAGTACTTC. It codes for CSAREGFGEQYF.

This clonotype was counted only a few times. The rearrangement links TRBV4-3 to TRBJ1-4; a weak D match, TRBD1 (5 bases). The CDR3 extends over 17 amino acids. The germline CDR1 and CDR2 sequences are LGHNA and YSLEER. The germline V and J ends were trimmed by 0 bases and 7 bases, with 18 bases remaining between them. As DNA, the CDR3 is TGCGCCAGCAGCCAAGATGTATACGGGACTGGGGCTGAAAAACTGTTTTTT. It yields the protein CASSQDVYGTGAEKLFF.

This chain links TRBV6-2 or TRBV6-3 with TRBJ1-6, with 7 positions matching TRBD1. With 2 bases clipped from V and 9 bases from J, the junction kept 4 bases outside the gene matches. The length of the CDR3 is 14 residues. The germline V gene encodes CDR1 MNHEY and CDR2 SVGEGT. The CDR3: CASSYGDRVSPLHF. The DNA for the CDR3 is TGTGCCAGCAGTTACGGGGACAGAGTTTCACCCCTCCACTTT.

The gene calls are TRBV20-1 and TRBJ2-1, with D perhaps matching TRBD2 (5 bases). The CDR3 length is 15 residues. Trimming cost V 5 bases and J 2 bases, with 16 bases left between them. The V gene's germline CDR1 is DFQATT and CDR2 SNEGSKA (reference sequence). For the CDR3, the DNA is TGCAGTGCTGGACCAACGGGGAGCCCCTACAATGAGCAGTTCTTC. It specifies CSAGPTGSPYNEQFF.

Comments on this clonotype: This could be a read error, since a much larger clone is one nucleotide away. The J gene is TRBJ2-3, the V gene TRBV24-1; D unresolved. From germline, CDR1 is KGHDR and CDR2 SFDVKD. The CDR3 is 11 residues long. The CDR3 spells CATSLADAQYF. CDR3 sequence (DNA): TGTGCCACCAGTCTTGCAGATGCGCAGTATTTT.

V is TRBV4-3 and J is TRBJ1-5, with D hard to call. This CDR3 comprises 14 residues. Per the germline V gene, CDR1 is LGHNA and CDR2 is YSLEER. The germline V and J ends were trimmed by 2 bases and 4 bases, with 9 bases remaining between them. CDR3 nucleotides: TGCGCCAGCAGCCAACAGGCCTCAAATCAGCCCCAGCATTTT. It yields the protein CASSQQASNQPQHF.

The rearrangement links TRBV20-1 to TRBJ1-4; D unresolved. Germline V gene sequence: CDR1 DFQATT, CDR2 SNEGSKA (reference sequence). The CDR3 has 14 amino acids. Trimming pared 6 bases from V and 0 bases from J, leaving 11 bases between. Written as DNA, the CDR3 is TGCAGTGCGCGGAGGGCAGCAACTAATGAAAAACTGTTTTTT. Protein sequence: CSARRAATNEKLFF.

This clonotype was seen only a few times. The chain uses TRBV7-9 and TRBJ2-7; 7 bases align to TRBD2. The J segment lost 6 bases and the V segment lost 3 bases, leaving 8 bases of the junction unmatched. CDR1 and CDR2 from the germline V gene are SEHNR and FQNEAQ (reference sequence). The CDR3 totals 14 residues. CDR3 in amino acids: CASSFSGANPEQYF. CDR3 bases: TGTGCCAGCAGCTTCAGCGGGGCCAATCCCGAGCAGTACTTC.

V is TRBV7-8 and J is TRBJ2-1; 8 nucleotides align to TRBD1. This CDR3 contains 15 residues. CDR1 is SGHVS, CDR2 FQNEAQ, per germline. Unmatched junction bases numbered 18, after V lost 7 bases and J lost 13 bases. The CDR3 here is CASILTGGYRETQFF. CDR3 in DNA: TGTGCCAGCATCCTCACAGGGGGGTACCGAGAGACCCAGTTCTTC.

The chain joins TRBV29-1 to TRBJ2-5; the D gene is possibly TRBD2 (6 bases). The J call is doubtful: the DNA matches TRBJ2-7 better. Germline V CDR1 and CDR2: SQVTM, ANQGSEA. The length of the CDR3 is 12 residues. This chain's CDR3 is CSVGRAGNEQYF. The DNA for the CDR3 is TGCAGCGTTGGGAGGGCTGGAAACGAGCAGTACTTC.

This clonotype showed up just a few times. The chain links TRBV12-3 or TRBV12-4 to TRBJ1-6; 8 positions match TRBD1. V trimming: 3 bases; J trimming: 7 bases; junction bases outside the gene matches: 5. CDR3 length equals 15 residues. CDR3 bases: TGTGCCAGCAGTTTGGGTCAGGGGGCAAATTCACCCCTCCACTTT. Amino acids: CASSLGQGANSPLHF.

This chain joins TRBV7-9 and TRBJ2-3; D gene unclear. Trimming cost V 1 base and J 12 bases, with 11 bases left between them. This CDR3 spans 12 amino acids. Germline values: CDR1 SEHNR, CDR2 FQNEAQ (reference sequence). The CDR3 DNA is TGTGCCAGCAGCTTAGAGGTTCCGAGCCAGTATTTT. Protein: CASSLEVPSQYF.

The chain recombines TRBV6-6 with TRBJ1-5, with 10 bases identical to TRBD1. Germline CDR1 reads MNHNY; CDR2 reads SVGAGI (reference sequence). The CDR3 spans 16 residues. Unmatched junction bases numbered 9, after V lost 5 bases and J lost 5 bases. The CDR3 DNA is TGTGCCAGCAGTCCCGACAGGGGGCGAGGGTATCAGCCCCAGCATTTT. Translating it yields CASSPDRGRGYQPQHF.

The V call is TRBV4-3, the J call TRBJ2-2, with 9 bases matching TRBD1. V was pared by 3 bases and J by 1 base, with 3 bases of the junction left unmatched. This CDR3 has 16 residues. Per the germline V gene, CDR1 is LGHNA and CDR2 is YSLEER. CDR3 sequence (DNA): TGCGCCAGCAGCCAGAACAGGGGGCTGAACACCGGGGAGCTGTTTTTT. As protein: CASSQNRGLNTGELFF.

The gene calls are TRBV28 and TRBJ2-5; D is uncertain. The end of the DNA fits TRBJ2-4 better, so the J call may be wrong. There are 12 residues in the CDR3. Germline CDR1 MDHEN, CDR2 SYDVKM. In DNA form, the CDR3 reads TGTGCCAGCTGGAAGGCCAAAAACATTCAGTACTTC. Amino acids: CASWKAKNIQYF.

A note on this clonotype: One junction end does not reproduce the germline sequence, and a read error may be involved. J is TRBJ2-5 and V is TRBV4-3; unclear D gene. The J call may be wrong; the DNA end is better matched by TRBJ2-7. The germline gives CDR1 LGHNA, CDR2 YSLEER. This CDR3 region has 13 residues. CDR3 nucleotides: TGCGCCGGCAGCCAAGATGAAGGTTACGAGCAGTACTTC. Translation gives CAGSQDEGYEQYF.

This rearrangement joins TRBV28 to TRBJ2-4, with 7 bases fitting TRBD1. The germline gives CDR1 MDHEN, CDR2 SYDVKM. V lost 6 bases and J lost 1; bases outside the gene matches: 3. This CDR3 has 14 residues. The CDR3: CASRIQGAKNIQYF. In nucleotides, the CDR3 is TGTGCCAGCAGAATACAGGGGGCCAAAAACATTCAGTACTTC.

The chain couples TRBV6-5 to TRBJ2-6; weak D call: TRBD1 (6 bases). V lost 6 bases and J 2 bases, leaving 11 bases between the germline ends. This CDR3 has 15 amino acids. Germline CDR1 MNHEY, CDR2 SVGAGI. CDR3 amino acids: CASRREGAGANVLTF. CDR3 bases: TGTGCCAGCAGACGCGAGGGGGCTGGGGCCAACGTCCTGACTTTC.

This clonotype has only a few counts. The J gene is TRBJ2-5, the V gene TRBV20-1; D is undetermined. The CDR3 contains 12 residues. CDR1 and CDR2 (germline): DFQATT, SNEGSKA (reference sequence). V lost 3 bases to trimming and J lost 0 bases, with 5 bases between them. The CDR3 loop is CSARGNQETQYF. CDR3 DNA: TGCAGTGCTAGGGGTAACCAAGAGACCCAGTACTTC.